This T cell receptor (beta chain) was recovered during a study of Ad26.COV2.S vaccination and SARS-CoV-2 variants listed by TCRdb under 2021. For the wider study: Donors in the vaccine arm were drawn from COV1001, a phase I-IIa trial of Ad26.COV2.S in healthy adults that was multicentre, randomized, double-blind and placebo-controlled. Sequencing of the TCRbeta repertoire served to evaluate the specificity and breadth of SARS-CoV-2-reactive T cell receptors following Ad26.COV2.S vaccination. Ad26.COV2.S was given intramuscularly at 5x10^10 or 1x10^11 viral particles, as a single shot or as two shots 56 days apart. The TCR-sequenced set comprised around 30 samples: around 20 Ad26.COV2.S vaccine recipients, 5 placebo recipients and 8 SARS-CoV-2 convalescent individuals. Throughout the experiments and outcome assessment, investigators stayed blinded to trial group allocation. Trial participants were randomized into five groups of five, in which low-dose or high-dose Ad26.COV2.S was given once or twice, or placebo was given on both occasions.

General study outcomes and caveats: It was noted by the authors that total T cell responses may have been underestimated by the TCR breadth and depth analyses. Higher spike-specific TCR breadth was observed in Ad26.COV2.S recipients than in placebo recipients (P = 0.0014). Comparing responses between vaccine doses or regimens was not something the study was powered to do. Vaccine and placebo recipients had comparable non-spike TCR breadth, which fits with the vaccine containing only spike. After vaccination, spike-specific CD8+ and CD4+ T cell responses were reported to show substantial breadth.

Per the germline V gene (reference sequence), LGHDT is the CDR1 and YNNKEL is the CDR2. At the junction V is shortened by 3 bases and J by 2 bases, with 5 bases in between. The CDR3, cysteine through phenylalanine, is 13 amino acids long. The DNA shown is the 39-base CDR3, in frame from base 1. The treatment or condition label, read with the paper, signifies: around 19 received Ad26.COV2.S at low or high dose, single or two shots; several received placebo; per-sample allocation not given. For vaccine and placebo recipients, repertoires were sequenced using samples collected on day 63 after the first injection. In Cohort 1b, fewer than 30 adults aged 18-55 years were enrolled at a single site in Boston, USA, between 29 July and 7 August 2020. Ad26.COV2.S consisted of a replication-incompetent adenovirus type 26 vector by which a prefusion-stabilized SARS-CoV-2 spike protein from the original Wuhan strain was expressed.

About this clone itself: Its antigen has not been determined. Per-base quality was not reported, and no clone a single base away is much larger than it.

The immunoSEQ Assay was used to sequence TCRbeta CDR3 regions. After extraction, genomic DNA underwent amplification by bias-controlled multiplex PCR, followed by high-throughput sequencing. The authors' analysis ran thus. To quantify the absolute abundance of each unique TCRbeta CDR3 region, sequences were collapsed and filtered. T cell fraction was estimated by normalizing TCRbeta template counts to usable DNA, with usable DNA measured through amplification of reference genes found in all nucleated cells. Repertoire TCRs were annotated as SARS-CoV-2-specific when V gene, CDR3 amino acid sequence and J gene were exactly matched to a known reactive TCR set. The reference SARS-CoV-2 TCR set came from MIRA and was filtered for enrichment in COVID-19-positive ImmuneCODE repertoires, removing public or cross-reactive TCRs. Using the MIRA antigens, annotated TCRs were further analysed by specific ORF or by position within an ORF. Breadth was defined as the number of annotated unique rearrangements divided by the total number of unique productive rearrangements, and depth was defined as the summed frequency of the annotated unique rearrangements. Two-sided Wilcoxon rank-sum tests were used to compare TCR breadth between groups. The clones in this table, taken by TCRdb from immuneACCESS, are in-frame only. Not every clone is retained; where verified, under half of the shortfall comes from an unresolved V gene, and the cause of the rest is unknown. V, J and clone size reflect that table, while D and trimming were determined from the DNA. For this sample there are nearly 400,000 clones; about nine tenths appear just once. The ten largest make up 1.5% to 2% of the sample.

This receptor chain uses TRBV3-1 (or the pseudogene TRBV3-2) and TRBJ1-5; confidence is insufficient to name the D gene. This TCR was sampled from a person between 18 and 65 years old who received the Ad26.COV2.S COVID-19 vaccine or a placebo. The material was peripheral blood, obtained in a trial of Ad26.COV2.S vaccine versus placebo. The CDR3 in this case is CASSHGGNQPQHF. The sequenced DNA: TGTGCCAGCAGCCATGGGGGCAATCAGCCCCAGCATTTT.